The clone carrying this TCR beta chain was found once. Its antigen is not identified. CDR3 size: 13 residues. Trimming took off 1 base at V and 15 bases at J, with 15 bases between the two ends. Germline values: CDR1 LNHNV, CDR2 YYDKDF (reference sequence). Clones were read by immunoSEQ multiplex PCR, and TCRdb kept only the in-frame ones, dropping some. In the table there are about 90,000 clones, around 75% of which are singletons. This record comes from a study of CD8 T cell repertoires and HIV-1 epitope variants. About the study: An approximately 10-day culture received IL-2, IL-7 and IL-15 on days 3 and 7.

Study observations and caveats: Eight or nine TCR beta clonotypes were antigen-specific, roughly six apparently recognizing autologous or escape variants.

This sequence originates from a male donor with HIV. V is TRBV15 and J is TRBJ1-4; no definite D call. The sample was uncultured baseline CD8+ T cells from peripheral blood mononuclear cells (PBMCs). The CDR3 is CATSRGRRELVFF. The CDR3 DNA is TGTGCCACCAGCAGAGGTAGACGGGAGTTAGTGTTTTTT.